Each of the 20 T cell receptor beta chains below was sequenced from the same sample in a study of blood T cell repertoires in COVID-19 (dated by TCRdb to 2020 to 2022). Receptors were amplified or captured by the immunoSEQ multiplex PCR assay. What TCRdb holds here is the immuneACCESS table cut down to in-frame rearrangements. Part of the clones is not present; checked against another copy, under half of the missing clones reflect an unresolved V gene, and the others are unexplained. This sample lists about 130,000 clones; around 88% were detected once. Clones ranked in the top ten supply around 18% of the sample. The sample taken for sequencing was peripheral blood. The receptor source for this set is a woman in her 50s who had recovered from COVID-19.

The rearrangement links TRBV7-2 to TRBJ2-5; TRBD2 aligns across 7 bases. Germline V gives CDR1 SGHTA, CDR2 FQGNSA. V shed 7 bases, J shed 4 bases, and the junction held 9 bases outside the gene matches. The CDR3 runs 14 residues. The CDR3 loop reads CASTFQASGETQYF. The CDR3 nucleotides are TGTGCCAGCACCTTCCAGGCTAGCGGAGAGACCCAGTACTTC.

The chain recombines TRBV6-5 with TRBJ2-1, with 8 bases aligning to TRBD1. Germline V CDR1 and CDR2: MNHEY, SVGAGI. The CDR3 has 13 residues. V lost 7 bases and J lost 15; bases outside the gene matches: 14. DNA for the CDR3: TGTGCCAGCACCCCGCGACAGGGGTGGATCGCGTTCTTC. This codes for CASTPRQGWIAFF.

The CDR3 DNA reads as TGTGCCAGCAGCCCCGACAGGGATTACAGCTCCTACAATGAGCAGTTCTTC. This codes for CASSPDRDYSSYNEQFF. The J gene is TRBJ2-1, the V gene TRBV4-2, with 7 bases identical to TRBD1. Germline V CDR1 and CDR2: LGHNA, YNFKEQ. The CDR3 runs to 17 residues. Unmatched junction bases numbered 9, after V lost 4 bases and J lost 0 bases.

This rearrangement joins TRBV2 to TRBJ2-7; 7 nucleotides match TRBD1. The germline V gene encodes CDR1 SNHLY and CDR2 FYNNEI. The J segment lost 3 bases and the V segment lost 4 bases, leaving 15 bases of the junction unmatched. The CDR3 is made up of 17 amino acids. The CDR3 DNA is TGTGCCAGCAGTGCGTCGGGGTCTGCGCCAGGGGGCTACGAGCAGTACTTC. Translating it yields CASSASGSAPGGYEQYF.

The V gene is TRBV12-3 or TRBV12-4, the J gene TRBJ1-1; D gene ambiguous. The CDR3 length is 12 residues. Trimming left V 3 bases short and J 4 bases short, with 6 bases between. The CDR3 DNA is TGTGCCAGCAGTTTGTCCATCACTGAAGCTTTCTTT. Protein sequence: CASSLSITEAFF.

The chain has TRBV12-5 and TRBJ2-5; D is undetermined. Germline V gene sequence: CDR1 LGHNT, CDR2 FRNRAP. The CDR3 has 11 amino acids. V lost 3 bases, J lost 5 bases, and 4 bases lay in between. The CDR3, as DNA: TGTGCTAGTGGTTTAAGCGAGACCCAGTACTTC. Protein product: CASGLSETQYF.

Here the CDR3 reads CASSQRGRADTQYF. The CDR3 DNA reads as TGTGCCAGCAGTCAACGGGGGAGAGCAGATACGCAGTATTTT. The chain couples TRBV6-2 or TRBV6-3 to TRBJ2-3; tentatively, D is TRBD2 (6 bases). V gave up 5 bases and J gave up 4 bases, with 13 bases separating them. In germline, CDR1 is MNHEY, CDR2 SVGEGT. The CDR3 length is 14 residues.

The CDR3 loop is CASSQDTSYNEQFF. DNA for the CDR3: TGTGCCAGCAGTCAAGACACCAGTTACAATGAGCAGTTCTTC. The rearrangement joins TRBV7-7 to TRBJ2-1; D unclear. Germline V gene data show CDR1 as SSHAT and CDR2 as FNYEAQ (reference sequence). The CDR3 has 14 amino acids. V was trimmed by 6 bases and J by 4 bases, leaving 13 bases between them.

The CDR3 is CASSSGPGTGTDTQYF. The CDR3 coding sequence is TGTGCCAGCAGCTCAGGTCCCGGGACAGGCACAGATACGCAGTATTTT. The chain links TRBV7-9 to TRBJ2-3; 7 bases map to TRBD1. The V and J ends lost 4 bases and 1 base, in that order; junction bases with no gene match: 8. The CDR3 sequence is 16 residues long. Per germline, CDR1 SEHNR and CDR2 FQNEAQ (reference sequence).

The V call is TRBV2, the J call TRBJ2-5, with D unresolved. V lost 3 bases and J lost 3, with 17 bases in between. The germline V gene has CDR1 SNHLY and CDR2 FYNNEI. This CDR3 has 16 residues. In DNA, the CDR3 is TGTGCCAGCAGTGATAGGCGGCCCAACGCCGAAGAGACCCAGTACTTC. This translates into CASSDRRPNAEETQYF.

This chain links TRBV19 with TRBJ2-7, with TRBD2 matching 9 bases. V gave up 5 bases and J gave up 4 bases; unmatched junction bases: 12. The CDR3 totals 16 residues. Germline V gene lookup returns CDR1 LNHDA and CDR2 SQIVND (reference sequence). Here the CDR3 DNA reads TGTGCCAGTAGTCCTTCCTATTCGGGACTAGCTTACGAGCAGTACTTC. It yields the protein CASSPSYSGLAYEQYF.

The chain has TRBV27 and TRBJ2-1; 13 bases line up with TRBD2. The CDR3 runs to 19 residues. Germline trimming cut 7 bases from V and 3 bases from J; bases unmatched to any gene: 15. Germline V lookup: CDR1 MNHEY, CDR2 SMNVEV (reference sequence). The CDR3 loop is CASTTISTSGRKDYNEQFF. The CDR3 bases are TGTGCCAGCACCACTATCTCGACTAGCGGGAGGAAAGACTACAATGAGCAGTTCTTC.

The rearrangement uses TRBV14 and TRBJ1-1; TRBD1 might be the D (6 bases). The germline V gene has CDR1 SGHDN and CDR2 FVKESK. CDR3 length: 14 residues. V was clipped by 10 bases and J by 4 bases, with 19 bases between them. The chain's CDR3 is CANPCRGAGTEAFF. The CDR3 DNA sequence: TGTGCCAACCCCTGCCGGGGGGCGGGCACTGAAGCTTTCTTT.

In DNA form, the CDR3 reads TGTGCCAGCAAGCCCGGGACAGGGAATGCAGAGACCCAGTACTTC. It specifies CASKPGTGNAETQYF. This chain connects TRBV2 to TRBJ2-5; 9 nucleotides align to TRBD1. The CDR3 length is 15 residues. V was pared by 7 bases and J by 4 bases, with 10 bases of the junction left unmatched. The germline CDR1 and CDR2 sequences are SNHLY and FYNNEI. Combining the CDR3 with reference TRBV2 and TRBJ2-5 gives the whole variable domain EPEVTQTPSHQVTQMGQEVILRCVPISNHLYFYWYRQILGQKVEFLVSFYNNEISEKSEIFDDQFSVERPDGSNFTLKIRSTKLEDSAMYFCASKPGTGNAETQYFGPGTRLLVL.

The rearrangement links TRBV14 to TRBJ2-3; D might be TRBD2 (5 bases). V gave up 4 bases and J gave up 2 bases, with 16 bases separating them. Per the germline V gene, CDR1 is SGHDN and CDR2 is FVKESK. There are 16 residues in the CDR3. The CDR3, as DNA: TGTGCCAGCAGCCGATCTCGGGGTTACACCACAGATACGCAGTATTTT. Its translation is CASSRSRGYTTDTQYF.

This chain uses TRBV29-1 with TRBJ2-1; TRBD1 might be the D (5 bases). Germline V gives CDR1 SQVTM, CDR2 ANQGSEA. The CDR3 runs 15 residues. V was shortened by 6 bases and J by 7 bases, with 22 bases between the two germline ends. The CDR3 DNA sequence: TGCAGCGTACACCCACGGGCAGGGTCGACGAATGAGCAGTTCTTC. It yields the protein CSVHPRAGSTNEQFF.

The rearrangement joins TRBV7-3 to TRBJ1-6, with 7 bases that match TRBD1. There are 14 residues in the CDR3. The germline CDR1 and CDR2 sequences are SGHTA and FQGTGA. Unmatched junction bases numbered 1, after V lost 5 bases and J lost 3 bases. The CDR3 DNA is TGTGCCAGCAGCCGGACAGGCTATAATTCACCCCTCCACTTT. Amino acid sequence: CASSRTGYNSPLHF.

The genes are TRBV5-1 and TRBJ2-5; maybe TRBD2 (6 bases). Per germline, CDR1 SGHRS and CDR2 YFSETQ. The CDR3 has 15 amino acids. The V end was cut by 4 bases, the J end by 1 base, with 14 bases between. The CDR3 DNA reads TGCGCCAGCAGCGTACGGGGGACCACCCAAGAGACCCAGTACTTC. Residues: CASSVRGTTQETQYF.

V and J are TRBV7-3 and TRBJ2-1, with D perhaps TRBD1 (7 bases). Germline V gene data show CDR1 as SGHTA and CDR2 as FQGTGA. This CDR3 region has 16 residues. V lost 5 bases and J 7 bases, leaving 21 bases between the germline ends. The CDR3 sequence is CASSLTGRPSRNEQFF. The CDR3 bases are TGTGCCAGCAGCCTGACAGGGAGGCCTAGTCGGAATGAGCAGTTCTTC.

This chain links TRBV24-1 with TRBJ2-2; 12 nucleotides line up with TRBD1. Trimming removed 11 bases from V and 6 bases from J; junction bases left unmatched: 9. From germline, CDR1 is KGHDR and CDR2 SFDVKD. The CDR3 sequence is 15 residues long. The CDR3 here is CAISPGTGGPGELFF. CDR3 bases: TGTGCCATCTCTCCCGGGACAGGGGGCCCCGGGGAGCTGTTTTTT.